This T cell receptor (beta chain) was captured by sequencing in a study of blood T cell repertoires in COVID-19. Everyone who took part was roughly 18 to 89 years old, and they came from some 23 US areas. Germline CDR1 is MDHEN and CDR2 is SYDVKM. The CDR3 is made up of 11 amino acids. Deletions cut 6 bases from V and 8 bases from J, with 8 bases between. Using immunoSEQ multiplex PCR, the repertoire was profiled, and TCRdb retains in-frame clones only, with some absent. The sample records roughly 180,000 clones, roughly 83% being singletons. The chain links TRBV28 to TRBJ2-1; D gene ambiguous. Sequencing was carried out using PBMCs or T cells enriched from blood (not recorded which). The receptor was isolated from a woman aged 25 to 39 who had recovered from COVID-19. CDR3 nucleotides: TGTGCCAGCAGCTCCCCCTATGAGCAGTTCTTC. It is translated as CASSSPYEQFF.